Below are 3 T cell receptor beta chains sequenced from a single sample in a study of blood T cell repertoires in COVID-19. The method was immunoSEQ multiplex PCR; TCRdb's version includes in-frame clones alone and lacks a portion of them. The sample lists about 240,000 clones; approximately 85% were seen once. Sequenced input: peripheral blood. The receptors were sampled from a man aged 50-59 years with COVID-19, enrolled during active disease.

V gene TRBV30 combines with J gene TRBJ1-5; possible D gene TRBD1, 6 bases. The length of the CDR3 is 13 residues. Germline V lookup: CDR1 GTSNPN, CDR2 SVGIG (reference sequence). The germline V and J ends were trimmed by 4 bases and 2 bases, with 9 bases remaining between them. The CDR3 loop reads CAWNRAGNQPQHF. For the CDR3, the DNA is TGTGCCTGGAACAGGGCGGGCAATCAGCCCCAGCATTTT.

Remarks on this clone: This same CDR3 is encoded by further DNA sequences in the sample. CDR3 amino acids: CASSQGLAGAYEQYF. CDR3 DNA: TGTGCCAGCAGCCAAGGACTAGCGGGGGCCTACGAGCAGTACTTC. The J gene is TRBJ2-7, the V gene TRBV3-1 (or the pseudogene TRBV3-2); 12 bases are a match to TRBD2. Germline CDR1 reads LGHDT; CDR2 reads YNNKEL (reference sequence). The CDR3 contains 15 residues. J lost 2 bases, V lost 1 base, and 0 bases had no gene match.

CDR3 amino acids: CASRPTGTGSPLHF. The CDR3 coding sequence is TGTGCCAGCAGGCCTACAGGGACCGGTTCACCCCTCCACTTT. The chain combines TRBV3-1 (or the pseudogene TRBV3-2) with TRBJ1-6; D possibly corresponds to TRBD1 (6 bases). CDR1 is LGHDT, CDR2 YNNKEL, per germline (reference sequence). V shed 6 bases and J shed 9 bases, with 15 bases lying between them. The CDR3 contains 14 residues.